The T cell receptor beta chain under discussion was sequenced for a study of neurological immune-mediated disorders. Study outcomes and limitations: One related-CDR3 cluster, found by phylogenetic grouping, held repertoires of 18 of 34 multiple sclerosis patients and is a possible signature. Levels of TCR clonal expansion peaked in HTLV-1-associated myelopathy and reached their lowest in multiple sclerosis, under those of healthy controls.

MiXCR, applied by TCRdb to the 5' RACE reads, yields one record per CDR3 protein. This table has fewer than 85,000 distinct CDR3 sequences, approximately 4.3% appearing once. This clonotype has ten or more counts. The antigen is not known. Regarding time point: longitudinal time-point 3. CDR1 and CDR2 from the germline V gene are DFQATT and SNEGSKA (reference sequence). V was clipped by 3 bases and J by 3 bases, with 8 bases between them. This CDR3 is 13 amino acids long. The sequencing sample was made of PBMCs. V and J are TRBV20-1 and TRBJ2-2; D call uncertain. The sequence came from a woman aged 55 to 70 with multiple sclerosis. CDR3 DNA sequence: TGCAGTGCTAGCGTCAGGCACACCGGGGAGCTGTTTTTT. Translated: CSASVRHTGELFF.